This TCR beta chain originates from a study of cytomegalovirus exposure and HLA in healthy donors. For the study at large: The use of the same platform for the roughly 110 validation repertoires and the approximately 690 first-cohort repertoires was reported by a later analysis.

Study-wide points: CMV antigen specificity of three CMV-associated chains was confirmed in vitro. Cytomegalovirus association was listed for about 180 TCR beta chains.

Concerning this clone itself: Its antigen is unknown.

The ends lost 8 bases at V and 5 bases at J; junction bases unmatched: 6. The CDR3 has 13 amino acids. Germline CDR1 and CDR2: LNHDA and SQIVND (reference sequence). Measured with immunoSEQ multiplex PCR; TCRdb has only the in-frame clones, and not every one. This table holds about 73,000 clones, roughly 90% found once. The donors were in the approximately 130-subject validation cohort; that cohort was separate from the approximately 730-subject first cohort. Source material: PBMCs. The V call is TRBV19, the J call TRBJ2-7, with 10 positions matching TRBD1. This sequence originates from a woman aged 18-30 years in good health and CMV-seropositive. The CDR3: CASCGTGDHEQYF. The CDR3 DNA follows: TGTGCCAGTTGCGGGACAGGGGACCACGAGCAGTACTTC.